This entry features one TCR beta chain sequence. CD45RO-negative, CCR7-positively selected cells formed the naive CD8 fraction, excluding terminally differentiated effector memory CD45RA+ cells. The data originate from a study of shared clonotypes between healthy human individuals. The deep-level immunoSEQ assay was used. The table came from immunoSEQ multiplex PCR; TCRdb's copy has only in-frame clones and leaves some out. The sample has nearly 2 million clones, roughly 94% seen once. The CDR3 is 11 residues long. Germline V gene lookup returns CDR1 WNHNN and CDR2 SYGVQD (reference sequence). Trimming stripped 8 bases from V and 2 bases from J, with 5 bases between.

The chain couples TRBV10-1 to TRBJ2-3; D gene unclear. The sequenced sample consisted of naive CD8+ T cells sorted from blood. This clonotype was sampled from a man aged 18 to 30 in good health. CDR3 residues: CASQDTDTQYF. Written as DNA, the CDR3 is TGCGCCAGCCAGGACACAGATACGCAGTATTTT.